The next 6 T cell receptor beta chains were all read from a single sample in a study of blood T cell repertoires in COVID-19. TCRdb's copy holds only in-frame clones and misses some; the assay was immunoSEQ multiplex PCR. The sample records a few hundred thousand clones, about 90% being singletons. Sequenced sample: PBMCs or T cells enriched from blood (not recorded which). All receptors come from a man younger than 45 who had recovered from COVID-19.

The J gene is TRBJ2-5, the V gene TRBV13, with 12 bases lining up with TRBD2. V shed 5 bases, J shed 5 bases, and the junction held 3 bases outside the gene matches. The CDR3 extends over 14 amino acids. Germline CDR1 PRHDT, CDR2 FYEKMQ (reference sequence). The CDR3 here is CASSDTSGGETQYF. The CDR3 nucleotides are TGTGCCAGCAGCGATACTAGCGGGGGGGAGACCCAGTACTTC.

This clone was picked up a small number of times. The CDR3 sequence is CATSIPGQTDEKLFF. DNA for the CDR3: TGTGCCACCAGCATTCCGGGACAGACAGATGAAAAACTGTTTTTT. The chain is built from TRBV15 and TRBJ1-4; 7 bases align to TRBD1. The CDR3 length is 15 residues. V dropped 4 bases and J dropped 6; count of bases not matched to a gene: 8. The V gene's germline CDR1 is LNHNV and CDR2 YYDKDF (reference sequence).

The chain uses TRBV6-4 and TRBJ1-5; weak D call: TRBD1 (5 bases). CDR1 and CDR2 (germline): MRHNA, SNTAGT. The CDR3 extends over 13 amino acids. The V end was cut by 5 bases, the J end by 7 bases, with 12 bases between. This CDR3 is CASSNQGGQPQHF. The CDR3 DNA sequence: TGTGCCAGCAGTAATCAGGGAGGCCAGCCCCAGCATTTT.

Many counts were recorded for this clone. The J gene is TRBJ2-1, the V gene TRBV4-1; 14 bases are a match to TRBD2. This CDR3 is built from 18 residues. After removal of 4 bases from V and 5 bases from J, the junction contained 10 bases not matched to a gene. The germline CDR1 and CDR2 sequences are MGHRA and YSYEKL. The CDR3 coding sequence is TGCGCCAGCAGCCGGATCGACATGGGACTAGCGGGGGACAATGAGCAGTTCTTC. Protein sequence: CASSRIDMGLAGDNEQFF.

The CDR3 is CASGDRPMGYTF. The CDR3 nucleotides read TGTGCCTCGGGGGACAGGCCTATGGGCTACACCTTC. The J gene is TRBJ1-2, the V gene TRBV6-5; 8 nucleotides align to TRBD1. Looked up from germline, CDR1 is MNHEY and CDR2 is SVGAGI. V trimming: 11 bases; J trimming: 8 bases; junction bases outside the gene matches: 10. The CDR3 is 12 amino acids.

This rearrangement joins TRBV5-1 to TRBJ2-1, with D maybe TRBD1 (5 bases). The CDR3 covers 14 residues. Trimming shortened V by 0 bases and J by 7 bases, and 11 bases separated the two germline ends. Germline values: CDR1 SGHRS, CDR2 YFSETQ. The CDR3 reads CASSLGGEVNEQFF. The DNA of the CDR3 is TGCGCCAGCAGCTTGGGGGGCGAGGTGAATGAGCAGTTCTTC.